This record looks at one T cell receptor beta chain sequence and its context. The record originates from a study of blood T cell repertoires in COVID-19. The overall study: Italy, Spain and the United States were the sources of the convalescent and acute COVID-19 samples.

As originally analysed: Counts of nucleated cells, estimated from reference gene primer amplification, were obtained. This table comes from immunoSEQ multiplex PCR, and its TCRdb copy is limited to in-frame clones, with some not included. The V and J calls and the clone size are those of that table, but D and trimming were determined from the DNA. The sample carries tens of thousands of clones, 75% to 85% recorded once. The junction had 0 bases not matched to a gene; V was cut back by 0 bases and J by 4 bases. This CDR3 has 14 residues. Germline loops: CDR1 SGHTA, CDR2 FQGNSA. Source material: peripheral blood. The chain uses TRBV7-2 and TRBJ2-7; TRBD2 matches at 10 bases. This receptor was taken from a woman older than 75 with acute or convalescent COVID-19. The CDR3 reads CASSLASGRYEQYF. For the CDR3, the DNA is TGTGCCAGCAGCTTAGCTAGCGGGAGGTACGAGCAGTACTTC. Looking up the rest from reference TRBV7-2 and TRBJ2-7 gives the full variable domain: GAGVSQSPSNKVTEKGKDVELRCDPISGHTALYWYRQSLGQGLEFLIYFQGNSAPDKSGLPSDRFSAERTGGSVSTLTIQRTQQEDSAVYLCASSLASGRYEQYFGPGTRLTVT.